The clone carrying this TCR beta chain has a handful of counts. The entry originates in a study of T cells after yellow fever vaccination. The 5'RACE template-switching step produced TCR cDNA and added a universal primer site and UMIs. TCRdb ran MiXCR on the 5' RACE reads and lists one entry per CDR3 protein. The sample carries about 330,000 distinct CDR3 sequences, roughly 8.6% recorded once. The TCR comes from a man aged 18 to 29 who received the YFV17D yellow fever vaccine. The source was PBMCs, collected approximately 40 days after the first yellow fever vaccination.

The CDR3 sequence: CASSLVPGADTEAFF. CDR3 DNA: TGCGCCAGCAGCTTGGTCCCGGGAGCGGACACTGAAGCTTTCTTT. V and J are TRBV5-1 and TRBJ1-1; D is ambiguous. Germline loops: CDR1 SGHRS, CDR2 YFSETQ. Trimming shortened V by 0 bases and J by 3 bases, and 12 bases separated the two germline ends. This CDR3 region has 15 residues.